The 26 T cell receptor beta chains below come from one sample, sequenced in a study of T-cell memory formation after mild COVID-19 (dated by TCRdb to the early 2020s). Library preparation employed 5' RACE. TCRdb shows the sequencer as Illumina NovaSeq 6000. TCRdb reprocessing: public reads trimmed at Q25 with fastp, clones called with MiXCR, in-frame beta chains kept. Entries are consolidated by CDR3 protein sequence, retaining the most common genes and DNA. The sample profile shows about 410,000 distinct CDR3 sequences; 18% of them were found once. Together, the top ten hold about 22% of the sample. Sequencing was done on a sample of PBMCs or a T cell subset sorted from them (not recorded which). These receptors were taken from a man younger than 35 who had mild COVID-19 (a few samples of this study predate the infection). The sample titles of this study are shuffled in the database, so cell type and time point are left out; the donor was told from shared clones.

This chain uses TRBV7-9 with TRBJ1-1; the D is unclear. The CDR3 contains 15 residues. CDR1 is SEHNR and CDR2 is FQNEAQ in the germline V gene (reference sequence). The ends were cut back, 8 bases at V and 1 base at J, with 17 bases in the middle. The CDR3 loop is CASGVLRTQNTEAFF. CDR3 nucleotides: TGTGCCAGCGGGGTCCTGCGGACGCAGAACACTGAAGCTTTCTTT.

The CDR3 reads CASSQVLGGGGALDEQFF. As DNA, the CDR3 is TGTGCCAGCAGCCAGGTACTCGGAGGCGGGGGGGCATTAGATGAGCAGTTCTTC. The gene calls are TRBV3-1 and TRBJ2-1; 9 nucleotides agree with TRBD2. The CDR3 is 18 amino acids. The V and J ends lost 3 bases and 8 bases, in that order; junction bases with no gene match: 17. Per the germline V gene, CDR1 is LGHDT and CDR2 is YNNKEL (reference sequence).

The chain uses TRBV11-3 and TRBJ2-3; TRBD1 matches 7 bases. V lost 1 base, J lost 1 base, and 5 bases stayed unmatched. The CDR3 extends over 16 amino acids. Germline V CDR1 and CDR2: SGHNT, YENEEA. CDR3 DNA: TGTGCCAGCAGCTTAGTCGGGACAGATGGCACAGATACGCAGTATTTT. This encodes CASSLVGTDGTDTQYF.

This clonotype was picked up many times. The germline gene is not matched at one end of the junction; a read error may be the cause. The chain recombines TRBV9 with TRBJ2-2; D is unclear. The CDR3 runs 11 residues. Germline V gene sequence: CDR1 SGDLS, CDR2 YYNGEE. The CDR3 reads CASSDSGELFF. The CDR3 DNA reads as TGCGCCAGCAGCGACTCCGGGGAGCTGTTTTTT.

This clonotype has more than one count but fewer than ten. The chain is built from TRBV6-5 and TRBJ2-3; 10 bases map to TRBD2. The J segment lost 7 bases and the V segment lost 6 bases, leaving 10 bases of the junction unmatched. The CDR3 covers 15 residues. The germline V gene has CDR1 MNHEY and CDR2 SVGAGI. CDR3 in DNA: TGTGCCAGCAGGGGGACAAGCGGGGGGGCAAATACGCAGTATTTT. It codes for CASRGTSGGANTQYF.

The gene calls are TRBV10-3 and TRBJ2-1; 8 nucleotides agree with TRBD1. This CDR3 comprises 16 residues. The germline gives CDR1 ENHRY, CDR2 SYGVKD. V lost 6 bases and J lost 0; bases outside the gene matches: 7. CDR3 coding DNA: TGTGCCATCAGCGGGCAGGGGGCGTACTCCTACAATGAGCAGTTCTTC. Translation gives CAISGQGAYSYNEQFF.

In its sample, this clonotype was seen a few times. The V and J genes are TRBV6-2 or TRBV6-3 and TRBJ2-3, with no clear D. The V and J ends lost 7 bases and 0 bases respectively, with 8 bases between them. The CDR3 has 13 residues. Germline CDR1 MNHEY, CDR2 SVGEGT. Here the CDR3 DNA reads TGTGCCAGCACTCGCCTTAGCACAGATACGCAGTATTTT. It yields the protein CASTRLSTDTQYF.

V and J are TRBV7-6 and TRBJ2-1; 9 bases are shared with TRBD2. Germline CDR1 SGHVS, CDR2 FNYEAQ. V was pared by 5 bases and J by 6 bases, with 11 bases of the junction left unmatched. CDR3 length: 16 residues. CDR3 sequence (DNA): TGTGCCAGCAGCCTCAGCTATGGACTAGCGTTCAATGAGCAGTTCTTC. Translating it yields CASSLSYGLAFNEQFF.

The chain uses TRBV9 and TRBJ1-1, with 10 bases identical to TRBD1. Germline CDR1 and CDR2: SGDLS and YYNGEE. The V segment lost 3 bases and the J segment 4 bases; nucleotides outside the gene matches: 9. There are 16 residues in the CDR3. In DNA, the CDR3 is TGTGCCAGCAGCGACCGGGACAGGGGACCACTCACTGAAGCTTTCTTT. It codes for CASSDRDRGPLTEAFF.

This chain uses TRBV6-5 with TRBJ1-1; D unresolved. Germline loops: CDR1 MNHEY, CDR2 SVGAGI. The CDR3 has 12 amino acids. V lost 2 bases to trimming and J lost 10 bases, with 11 bases between them. The CDR3 sequence is CASSYGGVGAFF. CDR3 nucleotides: TGTGCCAGCAGTTACGGCGGGGTTGGAGCTTTCTTT.

This clonotype occurred a few times. The chain has TRBV6-6 and TRBJ1-4; D not certain. V shed 0 bases and J shed 8 bases, with 13 bases lying between them. Germline V gene data show CDR1 as MNHNY and CDR2 as SVGAGI (reference sequence). The CDR3 loop spans 15 amino acids. CDR3 protein: CASSYSRLINEKLFF. DNA of the CDR3: TGTGCCAGCAGTTACTCTCGGTTGATAAACGAAAAACTGTTTTTT.

The chain links TRBV7-8 to TRBJ1-2, with a possible D match to TRBD1 (6 bases). Looked up from germline, CDR1 is SGHVS and CDR2 is FQNEAQ. The CDR3 is made up of 14 amino acids. Trimming removed 4 bases at V and 8 bases at J, with 17 bases between. The CDR3 spells CASSSTLGGSGYTF. CDR3 bases: TGTGCCAGCAGCTCCACCTTAGGGGGGAGCGGCTACACCTTC.

The sample holds a few counts of this clonotype. The V gene is TRBV2, the J gene TRBJ1-5, with D perhaps TRBD1 (5 bases). The ends were cut back, 8 bases at V and 0 bases at J, with 8 bases in the middle. Looked up from germline, CDR1 is SNHLY and CDR2 is FYNNEI. This CDR3 is built from 13 residues. The CDR3 DNA reads TGTGCCAGCCGGGACTTTAGCAATCAGCCCCAGCATTTT. Translating gives CASRDFSNQPQHF. The whole variable domain, filled in from reference TRBV2 and TRBJ1-5, reads EPEVTQTPSHQVTQMGQEVILRCVPISNHLYFYWYRQILGQKVEFLVSFYNNEISEKSEIFDDQFSVERPDGSNFTLKIRSTKLEDSAMYFCASRDFSNQPQHFGDGTRLSIL.

Only a few counts were recorded for this clonotype. The genes are TRBV27 and TRBJ2-1, with unresolved D. V lost 5 bases, J lost 2 bases, and 10 bases lay in between. The CDR3 totals 14 residues. Germline lookup yields CDR1 MNHEY and CDR2 SMNVEV (reference sequence). The CDR3 sequence is CASSAYWAYNEQFF. CDR3 bases: TGTGCCAGCAGTGCATATTGGGCCTACAATGAGCAGTTCTTC.

This clonotype was seen a few times. The CDR3 DNA is TGCAGCGTCCAGGAGGGGGACGAGCAGTACGTC. Its protein product is CSVQEGDEQYV. V is TRBV29-1 and J is TRBJ2-7; D is perhaps TRBD1 or TRBD2 (6 bases each). Germline V CDR1 and CDR2: SQVTM, ANQGSEA. CDR3 length: 11 residues. V was cut by 6 bases and J by 5 bases, with 11 bases left in between.

The chain is built from TRBV19 and TRBJ1-6; D is perhaps TRBD1 (6 bases). The CDR3 contains 17 residues. Trimming removed 8 bases from V and 0 bases from J, with 17 bases in between. The germline gives CDR1 LNHDA, CDR2 SQIVND (reference sequence). The CDR3 DNA is TGTGCCAGTGGAGTGGACAGCACACGCTCCTATAATTCACCCCTCCACTTT. It codes for CASGVDSTRSYNSPLHF.

This clonotype was seen more than once but under ten times. The chain has TRBV7-9 and TRBJ1-6; possibly TRBD1 for D (6 bases). CDR1 is SEHNR and CDR2 is FQNEAQ in the germline V gene (reference sequence). Trimming stripped 8 bases from V and 9 bases from J, with 20 bases between. The CDR3 totals 15 residues. The CDR3 DNA reads as TGTGCCAGCTTAGACCGGGACATGGTCGGTTCACCCCTCCACTTT. It yields the protein CASLDRDMVGSPLHF.

This clonotype was observed a handful of times. The rearrangement links TRBV7-9 to TRBJ1-2, with D uncertain. The CDR3 contains 13 residues. The ends were cut back, 5 bases at V and 4 bases at J, with 11 bases in the middle. Germline V lookup: CDR1 SEHNR, CDR2 FQNEAQ (reference sequence). For the CDR3, the DNA is TGTGCCAGCAGCCCCGGCCTCTCCTATGGCTACACCTTC. It translates to CASSPGLSYGYTF.

This clonotype turned up a few times. The rearrangement links TRBV4-2 to TRBJ1-6, with 9 bases identical to TRBD1. The CDR3 contains 16 residues. CDR1 and CDR2 (germline): LGHNA, YNFKEQ. With V trimmed by 3 bases and J by 5 bases, 5 bases remained unmatched. The CDR3 reads CASSHGQGRDNSPLHF. Here the CDR3 DNA reads TGTGCCAGCAGCCACGGACAGGGGCGGGATAATTCACCCCTCCACTTT.

The chain uses TRBV11-3 and TRBJ2-1, with 7 nucleotides matching TRBD2. V was clipped by 1 base and J by 6 bases; unmatched bases: 6. This CDR3 comprises 15 residues. Germline CDR1 and CDR2: SGHNT and YENEEA. CDR3 nucleotide sequence: TGTGCCAGCAGCTTAGTGGGAGGGATTGGCAATGAGCAGTTCTTC. Translating it yields CASSLVGGIGNEQFF.

The chain uses TRBV7-2 and TRBJ1-1; possibly TRBD1 for D (6 bases). The CDR3 totals 16 residues. Trimming took 1 base from V and 4 from J, leaving 16 bases between them. CDR1 and CDR2 (germline): SGHTA, FQGNSA. In DNA form, the CDR3 reads TGTGCCAGCAGCTTAGTTGGCGGCAGGGGTAGCACTGAAGCTTTCTTT. Residues: CASSLVGGRGSTEAFF.

This clonotype was counted between two and nine times. This sequence joins TRBV6-6 and TRBJ1-1; D is uncertain. The V gene's germline CDR1 is MNHNY and CDR2 SVGAGI (reference sequence). The CDR3 is made up of 13 amino acids. The germline V and J ends were trimmed by 6 bases and 6 bases, with 14 bases remaining between them. The CDR3 DNA is TGTGCCAGCAGCCGAAAAATCGGGGCTGAAGCTTTCTTT. Translating it yields CASSRKIGAEAFF.

This clonotype showed up just once. This chain connects TRBV25-1 to TRBJ2-1; TRBD1 is a possible D gene (6 bases). The CDR3 is made up of 18 amino acids. CDR1 MGHDK and CDR2 SYGVNS come from the germline V gene. Trimming removed 2 bases from V and 4 bases from J, with 21 bases in between. Written as DNA, the CDR3 is TGTGCCAGCAGTGAAGCCACCCCAAGGACAGAAAAGTACAATGAGCAGTTCTTC. Translating it yields CASSEATPRTEKYNEQFF. The full variable domain, rest sourced from reference TRBV25-1 and TRBJ2-1, is EADIYQTPRYLVIGTGKKITLECSQTMGHDKMYWYQQDPGMELHLIHYSYGVNSTEKGDLSSESTVSRIRTEHFPLTLESARPSHTSQYLCASSEATPRTEKYNEQFFGPGTRLTVL.

This chain joins TRBV5-1 and TRBJ1-5, with D uncertain. CDR1 and CDR2 (germline): SGHRS, YFSETQ. The CDR3 is 15 amino acids. The ends were cut back, 4 bases at V and 2 bases at J, with 13 bases in the middle. The CDR3 is CASSNAPGGNQPQHF. The CDR3 DNA reads TGCGCCAGCAGCAACGCCCCTGGGGGCAATCAGCCCCAGCATTTT. The whole variable domain, remainder taken from reference TRBV5-1 and TRBJ1-5, is KAGVTQTPRYLIKTRGQQVTLSCSPISGHRSVSWYQQTPGQGLQFLFEYFSETQRNKGNFPGRFSGRQFSNSRSEMNVSTLELGDSALYLCASSNAPGGNQPQHFGDGTRLSIL.

The chain combines TRBV9 with TRBJ2-3; D uncertain. The CDR3 length is 13 residues. From germline, CDR1 is SGDLS and CDR2 YYNGEE. With 0 bases removed from V and 1 base from J, the gap between germline ends came to 3 bases. The CDR3 protein is CASSVVGTDTQYF. The CDR3 region has the DNA TGTGCCAGCAGCGTAGTAGGCACAGATACGCAGTATTTT.

This clonotype rates as medium-sized. The chain recombines TRBV30 with TRBJ2-7, with D possibly matching TRBD1 (5 bases). The V end was cut by 0 bases, the J end by 4 bases, with 10 bases between. This CDR3 contains 13 residues. CDR1 is GTSNPN and CDR2 is SVGIG in the germline V gene (reference sequence). CDR3 DNA: TGTGCCTGGAGTGTACAGGTCCAGTACGAGCAGTACTTC. Translation gives CAWSVQVQYEQYF.